This TCR beta chain originates from a study of cytomegalovirus exposure and HLA in healthy donors. In the study overall: Most genotyped donors, 75% to 85% of 398, had Caucasian-associated genetic ancestry.

Each donor's status was that of a healthy bone marrow donor. This clone was counted once. The PCR contained 60 Vbeta and 13 Jbeta primers. Source study methods: Later work found around 80 million unique TCR beta chains, with approximately 12 million shared. The protocol was immunoSEQ multiplex PCR, while the TCRdb copy is restricted to in-frame clones and leaves out a portion. That table furnishes V, J and clone size, whereas the DNA furnished D and trimming. This table holds under 200,000 clones, roughly 80% found once. CDR3 length: 16 residues. V shed 2 bases and J shed 5 bases, with 19 bases lying between them.

The chain is built from TRBV5-7 and TRBJ2-5, with D perhaps matching TRBD1 (6 bases). TRBV5-7 is labeled an ORF, and its function is uncertain. Material: PBMCs. This receptor was identified in a man between 18 and 35 years old in good health and CMV-seronegative. The CDR3 DNA sequence: TGTGCCAGCAGCTTATCCAGGGGCATTAGAGCGGAGACCCAGTACTTC. Residues: CASSLSRGIRAETQYF.